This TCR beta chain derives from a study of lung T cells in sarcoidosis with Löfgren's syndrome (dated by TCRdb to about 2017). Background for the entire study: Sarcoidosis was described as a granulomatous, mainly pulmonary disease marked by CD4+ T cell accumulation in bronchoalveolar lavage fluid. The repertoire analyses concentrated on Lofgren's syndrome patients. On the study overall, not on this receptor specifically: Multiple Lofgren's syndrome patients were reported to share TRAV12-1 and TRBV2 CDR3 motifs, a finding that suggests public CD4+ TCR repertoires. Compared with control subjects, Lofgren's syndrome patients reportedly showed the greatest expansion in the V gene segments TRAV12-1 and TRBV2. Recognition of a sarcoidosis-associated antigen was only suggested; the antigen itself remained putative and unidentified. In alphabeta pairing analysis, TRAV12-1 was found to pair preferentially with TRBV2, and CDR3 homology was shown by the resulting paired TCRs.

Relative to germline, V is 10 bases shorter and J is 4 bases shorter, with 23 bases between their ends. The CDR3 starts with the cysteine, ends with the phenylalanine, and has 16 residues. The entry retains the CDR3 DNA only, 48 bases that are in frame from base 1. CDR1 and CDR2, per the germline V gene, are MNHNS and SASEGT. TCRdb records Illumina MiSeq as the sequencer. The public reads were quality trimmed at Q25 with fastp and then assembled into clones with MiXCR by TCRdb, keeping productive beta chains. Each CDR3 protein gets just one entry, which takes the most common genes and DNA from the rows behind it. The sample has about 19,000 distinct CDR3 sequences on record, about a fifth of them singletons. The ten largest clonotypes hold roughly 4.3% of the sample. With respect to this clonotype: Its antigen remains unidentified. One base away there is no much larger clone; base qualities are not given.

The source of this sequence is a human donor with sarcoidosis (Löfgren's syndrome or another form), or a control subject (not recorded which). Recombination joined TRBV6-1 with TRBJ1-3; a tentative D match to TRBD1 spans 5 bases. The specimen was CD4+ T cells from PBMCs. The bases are TGTGCCAACAGCGAACCGGGTCAGGGAGGAGGAAACACCATATATTTT. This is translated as CANSEPGQGGGNTIYF.